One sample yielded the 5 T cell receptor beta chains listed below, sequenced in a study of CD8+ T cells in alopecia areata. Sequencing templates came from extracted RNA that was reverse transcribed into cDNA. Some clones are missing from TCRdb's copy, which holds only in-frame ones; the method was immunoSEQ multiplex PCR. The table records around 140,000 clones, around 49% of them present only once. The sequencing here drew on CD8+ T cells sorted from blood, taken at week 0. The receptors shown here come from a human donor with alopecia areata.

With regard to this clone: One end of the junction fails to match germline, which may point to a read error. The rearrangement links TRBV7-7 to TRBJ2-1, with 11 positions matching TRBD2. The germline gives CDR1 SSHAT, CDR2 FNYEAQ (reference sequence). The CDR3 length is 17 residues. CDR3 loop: CASSLEPLAGGHDEQFF. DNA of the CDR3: TGTGCTAGCAGCTTAGAGCCTTTAGCGGGGGGGCATGATGAGCAGTTCTTC.

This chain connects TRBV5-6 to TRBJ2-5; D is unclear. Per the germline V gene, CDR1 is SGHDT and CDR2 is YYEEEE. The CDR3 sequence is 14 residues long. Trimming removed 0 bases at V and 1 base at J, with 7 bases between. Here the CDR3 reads CASSLGSSQETQYF. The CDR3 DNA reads TGTGCCAGCAGCTTGGGAAGCTCCCAAGAGACCCAGTACTTC.

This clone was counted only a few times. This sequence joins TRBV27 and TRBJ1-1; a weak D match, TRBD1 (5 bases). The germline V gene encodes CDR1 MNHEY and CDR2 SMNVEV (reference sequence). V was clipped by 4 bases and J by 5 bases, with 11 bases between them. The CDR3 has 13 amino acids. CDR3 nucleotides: TGTGCCAGCAGTTGGGGATGGGGGACTGAAGCTTTCTTT. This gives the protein CASSWGWGTEAFF.

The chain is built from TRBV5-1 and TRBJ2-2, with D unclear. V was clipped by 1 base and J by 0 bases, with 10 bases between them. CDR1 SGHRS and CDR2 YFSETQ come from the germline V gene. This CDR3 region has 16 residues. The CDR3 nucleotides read TGCGCCAGCAGCTTGACGGAAAGGGCGAACACCGGGGAGCTGTTTTTT. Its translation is CASSLTERANTGELFF.

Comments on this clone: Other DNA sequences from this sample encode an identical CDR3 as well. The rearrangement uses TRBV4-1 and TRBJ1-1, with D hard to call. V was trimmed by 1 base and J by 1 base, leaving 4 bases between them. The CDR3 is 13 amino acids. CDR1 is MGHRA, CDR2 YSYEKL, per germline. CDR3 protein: CASSQVGNTEAFF. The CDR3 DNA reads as TGCGCCAGCAGCCAAGTGGGGAACACTGAAGCTTTCTTT.